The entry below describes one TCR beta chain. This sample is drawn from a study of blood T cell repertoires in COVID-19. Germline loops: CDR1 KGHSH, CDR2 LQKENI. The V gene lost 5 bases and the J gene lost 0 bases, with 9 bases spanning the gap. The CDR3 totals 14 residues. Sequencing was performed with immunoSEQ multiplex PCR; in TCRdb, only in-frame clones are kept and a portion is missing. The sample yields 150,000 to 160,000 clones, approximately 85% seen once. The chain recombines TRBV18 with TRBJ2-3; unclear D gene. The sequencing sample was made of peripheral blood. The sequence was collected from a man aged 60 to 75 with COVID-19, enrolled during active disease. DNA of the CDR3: TGTGCCAGCTCATCGCGGATTAGCACAGATACGCAGTATTTT. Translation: CASSSRISTDTQYF.